Given below is one T cell receptor beta chain in context. This record comes from a study of graft-versus-host responses after intestinal transplantation. Method: immunoSEQ multiplex PCR; TCRdb's copy keeps in-frame clones and lacks some. The data hold 35,000 to 45,000 clones, with approximately 93% observed a single time. The sample in question was PBMCs, obtained 734 days after intestinal transplantation. The TCR was taken from a human patient who received an intestinal transplant, so some T cells may come from the graft donor.

The CDR3 DNA follows: TGCGCCAGCATCCCGGATGGCTACACCTTC. The encoded protein is CASIPDGYTF. V usage is TRBV5-1 and J usage is TRBJ1-2; D is unclear. Per the germline V gene, CDR1 is SGHRS and CDR2 is YFSETQ. Trimming took 6 bases from V and 6 from J, leaving 6 bases between them. CDR3 length: 10 residues.